This T cell receptor beta chain emerged from a study of T cell responses to AZD1222 COVID-19 vaccine. Whole-study findings and limits: Possibly, clonal diversity was underestimated; donors were largely white British and included more females. CD4 TCRs associated with vaccination spanned spike, dominating at 160-218 and 743-854. Repertoire sampling was restricted to post-peak T cell response timepoints.

This clone has a single count. The antigen remains undetermined. Sequenced by immunoSEQ multiplex PCR; TCRdb stores in-frame clones only, minus some. This sample carries 110,000 to 150,000 clones, around 88% of them seen once, and the ten largest clones take roughly 3.8%. Germline loops: CDR1 LNHNV, CDR2 YYDKDF (reference sequence). The junction had 6 bases not matched to a gene; V was cut back by 2 bases and J by 0 bases. The CDR3 has 18 amino acids. The sample here was peripheral blood, taken on day 0 of AZD1222 vaccination. The receptor's source is an adult in good health. This chain links TRBV15 with TRBJ2-3, with TRBD2 matching over 12 bases. This chain's CDR3 is CATSRKTSGRVSTDTQYF. The CDR3 DNA is TGTGCCACCAGCAGAAAGACTAGCGGGAGAGTTAGCACAGATACGCAGTATTTT.